Presented here are 22 T cell receptor beta chains from one specimen sequenced in a study of CD8 T cells in ankylosing spondylitis. Study conclusions and caveats: For ankylosing spondylitis blood, a TCR beta motif of about eight highly homologous variants appeared characteristic.

TCRdb processed the 5' RACE reads anew with MiXCR; each CDR3 protein has one entry. The sample lists roughly 370,000 distinct CDR3 sequences, about a fifth occurring once. The antigens these receptors bind are not known. The sample comprised blood, either unsorted or a sorted T cell fraction (not recorded which). Receptor source: a male donor with ankylosing spondylitis.

The rearrangement uses TRBV4-1 and TRBJ1-2; no firm D call. Germline V gene data show CDR1 as MGHRA and CDR2 as YSYEKL. The CDR3 runs to 13 residues. V was shortened by 2 bases and J by 4 bases, with 8 bases between the two germline ends. CDR3 sequence (DNA): TGCGCCAGCAGCCAAACAAGATTCTATGGCTACACCTTC. It translates to CASSQTRFYGYTF.

V is TRBV27 and J is TRBJ2-7; a possible D gene is TRBD1 (6 bases). From germline, CDR1 is MNHEY and CDR2 SMNVEV (reference sequence). The CDR3 length is 15 residues. V gave up 5 bases and J gave up 0 bases, with 14 bases separating them. The CDR3 coding sequence is TGTGCCAGCAGTCCTCGACAGGTTTTCTCCTACGAGCAGTACTTC. Encoded protein: CASSPRQVFSYEQYF.

This clonotype showed up many times. The genes are TRBV28 and TRBJ2-7, with D perhaps TRBD2 (6 bases). Trimming cost V 4 bases and J 3 bases, with 13 bases left between them. The germline gives CDR1 MDHEN, CDR2 SYDVKM. This CDR3 has 14 residues. CDR3 region: CASSSRRGRYEQYF. The CDR3 coding sequence is TGTGCCAGCAGTTCGCGGCGGGGTCGCTACGAGCAGTACTTC.

The V and J genes are TRBV9 and TRBJ1-1; 9 bases fit TRBD1. V gave up 3 bases and J gave up 4 bases; unmatched junction bases: 4. Per the germline V gene, CDR1 is SGDLS and CDR2 is YYNGEE. This CDR3 has 14 residues. This CDR3 reads CASSGTGGSTEAFF. In DNA, the CDR3 is TGTGCCAGCAGCGGAACAGGGGGCAGCACTGAAGCTTTCTTT.

The chain links TRBV4-1 to TRBJ2-7; D remains ambiguous. This CDR3 is 12 amino acids long. Trimming cost V 1 base and J 8 bases, with 9 bases left between them. CDR1 MGHRA and CDR2 YSYEKL come from the germline V gene. CDR3 sequence: CASSQVAEQQYF. The CDR3 coding sequence is TGCGCCAGCAGCCAAGTGGCAGAGCAGCAGTACTTC.

The gene calls are TRBV20-1 and TRBJ1-2; the D is unclear. Trimming took 4 bases from V and 1 from J, leaving 10 bases between them. Germline CDR1 is DFQATT and CDR2 is SNEGSKA (reference sequence). The CDR3 consists of 13 residues. The CDR3 loop is CSATGRFNYGYTF. As DNA, the CDR3 is TGCAGTGCTACCGGCAGGTTTAACTATGGCTACACCTTC.

This clonotype was found a few times. The chain uses TRBV10-2 and TRBJ2-2; the D gene is possibly TRBD1 (6 bases). V shed 2 bases and J shed 6 bases, with 16 bases lying between them. This CDR3 is built from 16 residues. The V gene's germline CDR1 is WSHSY and CDR2 SAAADI. The CDR3 is CASSERGRGSAGELFF. The CDR3 DNA reads TGCGCCAGCAGTGAGCGGGGCAGGGGTTCCGCCGGGGAGCTGTTTTTT.

V usage is TRBV20-1 and J usage is TRBJ2-7; D uncertain. V was trimmed by 5 bases and J by 4 bases, leaving 15 bases between them. The CDR3 spans 13 residues. Germline CDR1 reads DFQATT; CDR2 reads SNEGSKA (reference sequence). CDR3 in amino acids: CSAGSRSSYEQYF. The CDR3 nucleotides read TGCAGTGCTGGATCACGGTCTTCTTACGAGCAGTACTTC.

This clonotype has only a few counts. This chain connects TRBV12-3 or TRBV12-4 to TRBJ1-1, with 9 bases lining up with TRBD1. This CDR3 is 16 amino acids long. The J segment lost 1 base and the V segment lost 6 bases, leaving 9 bases of the junction unmatched. CDR3 nucleotides: TGTGCCAGCAGCAGGGACAGGGACGTTTGGAACACTGAAGCTTTCTTT. Its translation: CASSRDRDVWNTEAFF.

This clonotype was counted only a few times. The chain employs TRBV2 and TRBJ2-2; D is ambiguous. Germline CDR1 and CDR2: SNHLY and FYNNEI. Trimming removed 7 bases at V and 1 base at J, with 7 bases between. The CDR3 loop spans 13 amino acids. CDR3 DNA sequence: TGTGCCAGCAAGGTTGTGAACACCGGGGAGCTGTTTTTT. The encoded protein is CASKVVNTGELFF.

The chain combines TRBV28 with TRBJ1-2; 7 nucleotides line up with TRBD1. Germline trimming cut 5 bases from V and 0 bases from J; bases unmatched to any gene: 6. The CDR3 runs to 15 residues. Germline CDR1 is MDHEN and CDR2 is SYDVKM. The DNA for the CDR3 is TGTGCCAGCAGTGTTGGGACAGTTCCTAACTATGGCTACACCTTC. It is translated as CASSVGTVPNYGYTF.

This clonotype was seen a handful of times. The chain is built from TRBV7-3 and TRBJ2-4; D is perhaps TRBD2 (6 bases). The germline V gene has CDR1 SGHTA and CDR2 FQGTGA. Trimming stripped 5 bases from V and 5 bases from J, with 10 bases between. This CDR3 spans 13 amino acids. The CDR3 here is CASSRSGENIQYF. The DNA for the CDR3 is TGTGCCAGCAGCCGCTCGGGAGAAAACATTCAGTACTTC.

This chain links TRBV28 with TRBJ2-3, with TRBD1 matching over 10 bases. Germline loops: CDR1 MDHEN, CDR2 SYDVKM. The CDR3 runs 19 residues. J was trimmed by 2 bases and V by 6 bases; bases with no gene match: 17. CDR3 amino acids: CASRPGRLGTGAFTDTQYF. The DNA of the CDR3 is TGTGCCAGCAGACCTGGGCGGCTCGGGACAGGGGCCTTCACAGATACGCAGTATTTT. Based on the CDR3 plus reference TRBV28 and TRBJ2-3, the full variable domain is DVKVTQSSRYLVKRTGEKVFLECVQDMDHENMFWYRQDPGLGLRLIYFSYDVKMKEKGDIPEGYSVSREKKERFSLILESASTNQTSMYLCASRPGRLGTGAFTDTQYFGPGTRLTVL.

This clonotype has only a few counts. The chain carries TRBV30 and TRBJ2-1; the D gene is possibly TRBD2 (6 bases). Trimming took 5 bases from V and 0 from J, leaving 17 bases between them. The CDR3 is 16 residues long. Germline V gene sequence: CDR1 GTSNPN, CDR2 SVGIG (reference sequence). CDR3: CAWSYTGGSSYNEQFF. The DNA of the CDR3 is TGTGCCTGGTCCTACACCGGGGGAAGCTCCTACAATGAGCAGTTCTTC.

This clonotype appeared a few times. The V gene is TRBV20-1, the J gene TRBJ2-1; D assignment may be TRBD1 or TRBD2 (5 bases each). Trimming took 1 base from V and 4 from J, leaving 11 bases between them. The CDR3 loop spans 14 amino acids. Germline V gene lookup returns CDR1 DFQATT and CDR2 SNEGSKA (reference sequence). CDR3 nucleotide sequence: TGCAGTGCTAGAGGGCAGGGAGTATACAATGAGCAGTTCTTC. Translation gives CSARGQGVYNEQFF.

J is TRBJ1-6 and V is TRBV19, with no clear D. Germline V gene lookup returns CDR1 LNHDA and CDR2 SQIVND (reference sequence). V lost 3 bases and J lost 7, with 1 base in between. There are 11 residues in the CDR3. This CDR3 is CASSMNSPLHF. The CDR3 nucleotides read TGTGCCAGTAGTATGAATTCACCCCTCCACTTT.

The chain carries TRBV12-3 or TRBV12-4 and TRBJ2-7, with no clear D. The CDR3 contains 13 residues. V lost 7 bases and J 8 bases, leaving 18 bases between the germline ends. CDR3 bases: TGTGCCAGCACACCCAGCGAGCCGTCTAAGCAGTACTTC. Residues: CASTPSEPSKQYF.

This clonotype has more than one count but fewer than ten. J is TRBJ1-6 and V is TRBV12-3 or TRBV12-4, with D tentatively TRBD1 (6 bases). V lost 7 bases, J lost 6 bases, and 16 bases lay in between. This CDR3 spans 15 amino acids. The CDR3 coding sequence is TGTGCCAGCACCCTGGGGAACAGGGCTAATTCACCCCTCCACTTT. Protein: CASTLGNRANSPLHF.

This clonotype has a count of ten or more. V gene TRBV9 combines with J gene TRBJ2-7, with no clear D. Germline V gives CDR1 SGDLS, CDR2 YYNGEE. Deletions cut 0 bases from V and 3 bases from J, with 10 bases between. This CDR3 has 14 amino acids. The CDR3 nucleotides read TGTGCCAGCAGCGTAGTCCCAGATTACTACGAGCAGTACTTC. It encodes CASSVVPDYYEQYF.

This clonotype was observed a handful of times. V and J are TRBV20-1 and TRBJ2-7, with 8 bases identical to TRBD2. Trimming cost V 4 bases and J 3 bases; bases outside gene matches: 11. Germline CDR1 is DFQATT and CDR2 is SNEGSKA (reference sequence). The CDR3 covers 15 residues. CDR3 loop: CSAISGRSADYEQYF. The DNA for the CDR3 is TGCAGTGCTATCAGCGGGAGATCGGCTGACTACGAGCAGTACTTC.

The chain recombines TRBV5-1 with TRBJ2-7; 7 positions match TRBD1. The length of the CDR3 is 16 residues. Unmatched junction bases numbered 14, after V lost 5 bases and J lost 3 bases. Germline values: CDR1 SGHRS, CDR2 YFSETQ. The CDR3 loop reads CASSPRQGRSRYEQYF. DNA of the CDR3: TGCGCCAGCAGTCCCCGACAGGGACGATCTCGCTACGAGCAGTACTTC. The whole variable domain, remainder taken from reference TRBV5-1 and TRBJ2-7, is KAGVTQTPRYLIKTRGQQVTLSCSPISGHRSVSWYQQTPGQGLQFLFEYFSETQRNKGNFPGRFSGRQFSNSRSEMNVSTLELGDSALYLCASSPRQGRSRYEQYFGPGTRLTVT.

The table lists this clonotype with a few counts. J is TRBJ2-3 and V is TRBV20-1, with 12 bases lining up with TRBD2. This CDR3 is 15 amino acids long. Germline-derived CDR1 and CDR2 are DFQATT and SNEGSKA (reference sequence). The junction had 6 bases not matched to a gene; V was cut back by 3 bases and J by 5 bases. DNA for the CDR3: TGCAGTGCTAGTCGGCTAGCGGGAGGGGAAGATACGCAGTATTTT. The encoded protein is CSASRLAGGEDTQYF.